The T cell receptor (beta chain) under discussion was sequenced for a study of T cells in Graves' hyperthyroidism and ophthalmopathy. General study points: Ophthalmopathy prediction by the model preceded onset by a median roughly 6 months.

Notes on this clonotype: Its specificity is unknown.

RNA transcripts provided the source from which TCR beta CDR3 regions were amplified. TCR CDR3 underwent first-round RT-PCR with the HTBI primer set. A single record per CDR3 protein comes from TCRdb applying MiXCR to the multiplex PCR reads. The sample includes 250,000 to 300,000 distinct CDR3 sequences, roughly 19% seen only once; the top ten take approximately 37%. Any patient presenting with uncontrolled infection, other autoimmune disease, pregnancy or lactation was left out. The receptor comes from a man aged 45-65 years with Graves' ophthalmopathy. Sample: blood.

CDR3 region: CSAITGPNQPQHF. CDR3 nucleotide sequence: TGCAGTGCTATTACAGGGCCTAATCAGCCCCAGCATTTT. The chain employs TRBV20-1 and TRBJ1-5; possible D gene TRBD1, 6 bases. Trimming stripped 4 bases from V and 4 bases from J, with 11 bases between. The germline gives CDR1 DFQATT, CDR2 SNEGSKA (reference sequence). This CDR3 has 13 residues.